The rows below give T cell receptor beta chains drawn from one sample of a study of cytomegalovirus exposure and HLA in healthy donors. The assay was immunoSEQ multiplex PCR, and TCRdb's table has in-frame clones only and misses some. Among around 100,000 clones, 84% were seen once, and the ten largest hold 1.2%. Sample: PBMCs. The origin of the receptors is a woman aged 18-35 years in good health and CMV-seronegative. The CDR3 runs from the conserved cysteine through the conserved F or W. The order of the fields is clone size, D gene, J gene, V gene, CDR3 DNA, CDR3 protein. D genes are given only for firm matches. Only part of the rows carry a size: once, few, many, or a class if the clone is expanded.

NA NA TRBJ2-1 TRBV4-3 TGCGCCAGCAGCTCAACCGACAGGGGACTATACAATGAGCAGTTCTTC CASSSTDRGLYNEQFF
NA TRBD1 TRBJ1-2 TRBV28 TGTGCCAGCAGTCCAGGGGGCGCACGGAGGGGCTACACCTTC CASSPGGARRGYTF
NA NA TRBJ1-5 TRBV10-3 TGTGCCATCAGTGGTGGGGGCCAGGAGCCCCAGCATTTT CAISGGGQEPQHF
NA TRBD2 TRBJ2-1 TRBV27 TGTGCCAGCAGTTCGACTAGCGGGATAAGTAATGAGCAGTTCTTC CASSSTSGISNEQFF
NA NA TRBJ1-3 TRBV30 TGTGCCTGGAGTGACACCCCGAATTCGGGAAACACCATATATTTT CAWSDTPNSGNTIYF
NA TRBD1 TRBJ2-1 TRBV28 TGTGCCAGCAGGCCGGGACAGGTCGTAAATGAGCAGTTCTTC CASRPGQVVNEQFF
NA TRBD2 TRBJ2-6 TRBV7-8 TGTGCCAGCAGCCCCGAGGGCGTTCGGGAGGTTGGGGCCAACGTCCTGACTTTC CASSPEGVREVGANVLTF
NA NA TRBJ2-7 TRBV11-2 TGTGCCAGCAGCTTTCTGTTCGGTAGGAGTCGCGACGAGCAGTACTTC CASSFLFGRSRDEQYF
NA TRBD1 TRBJ2-7 TRBV27 TGTGCCAGCAGTTGGGACAGGGGGAGCCACGAGCAGTACTTC CASSWDRGSHEQYF
once TRBD2 TRBJ2-3 TRBV5-8 TGTGCCAGCAAGACTAGCGGAGCTAGCACAGATACGCAGTATTTT CASKTSGASTDTQYF
NA NA TRBJ2-2 TRBV5-1 TGCGCCAGCAAGGGGGTAACGAACACCGGGGAGCTGTTTTTT CASKGVTNTGELFF
NA NA TRBJ2-5 TRBV29-1 TGCAGCGTCGAAACGTCTACAGGGAAGCAAGAGACCCAGTACTTC CSVETSTGKQETQYF
NA TRBD2 TRBJ2-5 TRBV7-2 TGTGCCAGCAGCACCCACCTAGCGGGAAAACAAGAGACCCAGTACTTC CASSTHLAGKQETQYF
NA NA TRBJ2-7 TRBV5-1 TGCGCCAGTTGGAGGGACAGTTCCTACGAGCAGTACTTC CASWRDSSYEQYF
NA TRBD1 TRBJ2-5 TRBV7-6 TGTGCCAGCAGCTTAAAGGGACAGCTACTAGGGGAGACCCAGTACTTC CASSLKGQLLGETQYF
NA NA TRBJ2-3 TRBV6-5 TGTGCCAGCACCCCGACCCTAGGAGCAGATACGCAGTATTTT CASTPTLGADTQYF
once NA TRBJ2-3 TRBV28 TGTGCCAGCAGTCCGGTCCTTCGGACAGAAGTAGATACGCAGTATTTT CASSPVLRTEVDTQYF
NA NA TRBJ2-1 TRBV6-5 TGTGCCAGCAGTTACGAAACTACCCAATCCTACAATGAGCAGTTCTTC CASSYETTQSYNEQFF
NA NA TRBJ2-1 TRBV5-6 TGTGCCAGCAGCTTCGGTCCGGGGACCTACAATGAGCAGTTCTTC CASSFGPGTYNEQFF
NA NA TRBJ1-5 TRBV28 TGTGCCAGCAGTCTGCCCACAGGGTTAGTTCAGCCCCAGCATTTT CASSLPTGLVQPQHF
NA TRBD2 TRBJ2-5 TRBV9 TGTGCCAGCAGCGTAGCTTGGGCTAGCGGGGAGAAGTACTTC CASSVAWASGEKYF
once TRBD1 TRBJ2-6 TRBV19 TGTGCCAGTAGTTGGGACAGGGACCTTCCCTCTGGGGCCAACGTCCTGACTTTC CASSWDRDLPSGANVLTF
NA NA TRBJ2-7 TRBV14 TGTGCCAGCAGCCAACCCCTGGTGGGGCAGGGCGGGCAGTACTTC CASSQPLVGQGGQYF
NA NA TRBJ2-1 TRBV7-2 TGTGCCAGCAGCTTTTCCGGGAGCTCCTACAATGAGCAGTTCTTC CASSFSGSSYNEQFF
NA NA TRBJ2-2 TRBV14 TGTGCCAGCAGAAGGGGCCAGGTCATCACCGGGGAGCTGTTTTTT CASRRGQVITGELFF
NA NA TRBJ2-7 TRBV27 TGTGCCAGCAGCCTAACTGGAGGGAGGTGGTACGAGCAGTACTTC CASSLTGGRWYEQYF
NA TRBD1 TRBJ1-2 TRBV5-4 TGTGCCAGCAGCGCCGACAGGGGTTTCCTATTTGTGGGCTACACCTTC CASSADRGFLFVGYTF
NA NA TRBJ2-1 TRBV7-3 TGTGCCAGCAGCTTAAATCCCCGCAATGAGCAGTTCTTC CASSLNPRNEQFF
NA TRBD1 TRBJ1-4 TRBV19 TGTGCCAGTAGTCACCGACAGGGACCGGAAAAACTGTTTTTT CASSHRQGPEKLFF
NA TRBD1 TRBJ2-5 TRBV9 TGTGCCAGCAGTACAACCAGGGACAGGGGGTATGTGGAGACCCAGTACTTC CASSTTRDRGYVETQYF
NA NA TRBJ2-7 TRBV7-2 TGTGCCAGCAGCTCCCAAGGGGTCCTATCCTACGAGCAGTACTTC CASSSQGVLSYEQYF
NA TRBD1 TRBJ2-6 TRBV5-1 TGCGCCAGCAGCTTGGGGGACAGGGGATTCTCTGGGGCCAACGTCCTGACTTTC CASSLGDRGFSGANVLTF
NA TRBD1 TRBJ2-3 TRBV28 TGTGCCAGCAGTGGGACAGAAACTAGCACAGATACGCAGTATTTT CASSGTETSTDTQYF
NA TRBD2 TRBJ2-3 TRBV5-1 TGCGCCAGCAGCCGGGCTGGGACTACCAGCACAGATACGCAGTATTTT CASSRAGTTSTDTQYF
NA TRBD1 TRBJ2-5 TRBV5-4 TGTGCCAGCAGCCCCCAGACAGGGGTTGAGAGGGAGACCCAGTACTTC CASSPQTGVERETQYF
NA TRBD1 TRBJ1-2 TRBV6-1 TGTGCCAGCAGTTTCACCGGGACAGGGGGCCGGGGCTACACCTTC CASSFTGTGGRGYTF
NA NA TRBJ1-6 TRBV30 TGTGCCTATACAGGGCATTCAAATTCACCCCTCCACTTT CAYTGHSNSPLHF
NA TRBD2 TRBJ2-1 TRBV6-4 TGTGCCAGCAGTACACTAGCGGGAGCCTACAATGAGCAGTTCTTC CASSTLAGAYNEQFF
NA NA TRBJ2-7 TRBV7-9 TGTGCCAGCAGCTTAGGAGGCGGTTCCCGGCAATACGAGCAGTACTTC CASSLGGGSRQYEQYF
NA NA TRBJ2-2 TRBV4-3 TGCGCCAGCAGCCAAGATCCCGGGAACACCGGGGAGCTGTTTTTT CASSQDPGNTGELFF
NA TRBD1 TRBJ2-3 TRBV6-1 TGTGCCAGTTCAGAAACAGGGGTTACAGATACGCAGTATTTT CASSETGVTDTQYF
NA NA TRBJ2-2 TRBV7-9 TGTGCCAGCAGCCGCGGGGACGGGGAGCTGTTTTTT CASSRGDGELFF